What follows describes a single T cell receptor beta chain. Its antigen is not yet known. No per-base quality is available; no much larger clone lies one base away. Genomic DNA was extracted from sorted cells for sequencing of the TCRbeta CDR3 region. The immunoSEQ Assay was used for sequencing of TCRbeta CDR3 regions. As stored in TCRdb, this immuneACCESS dataset retains in-frame rearrangements with V and J assigned. A fraction of the clones does not appear; measured against another copy, unresolved V genes explain less than half of the discrepancy, and the remainder lacks a known reason. In this sample the table shows 15,000 to 20,000 clones, roughly 84% of which occur a single time. Clones ranked in the top ten supply roughly 44% of the sample. The trial excluded patients who had a history of autoimmune disease or who were on systemic immunosuppression. Peripheral blood for TCR sequencing was collected from all dose cohorts at baseline, on cycle 4 day 1, and on cycle 7 day 1. The samples were taken from a phase I, first-in-human, multicenter, open-label dose-escalation trial of ivuxolimab. Adults with locally advanced or metastatic melanoma, renal cell carcinoma, hepatocellular carcinoma or head and neck squamous cell carcinoma were enrolled in the trial. Before TCR sequencing, CD4+ and CD8+ T cells were separately sorted from peripheral blood.

V is cut by 3 bases and J by 9 bases, and the space between the germline ends is 17 bases. The CDR3 runs 15 amino acids, cysteine and phenylalanine included. Only CDR3 DNA remains: 45 bases, in frame from the first base. CDR1 and CDR2, looked up from the germline V gene (reference sequence), are MNHEY and SMNVEV. The data belong to a study of OX40 agonist ivuxolimab in advanced cancers. Study-wide context: Ivuxolimab was an agonistic, fully human IgG2 monoclonal antibody directed against OX40 (CD134), a costimulatory receptor. Intravenous ivuxolimab was administered to patients every 2 weeks at six dose levels: 0.01, 0.1, 0.3, 1.5, 3 and 10 mg/kg. Of the approximately 50 patients in dose escalation, about 20 had hepatocellular carcinoma, around 15 had melanoma, 9 had renal cell carcinoma and 9 had head and neck cancer. In the dose-escalation cohort, 82.7% of patients were male, and the mean age was roughly 60 years, with a range of about 20 to 90. Prior anti-PD-1, anti-PD-L1 or anti-CTLA-4 therapy was permitted, and about two fifths of dose-escalation patients had received checkpoint inhibitors. Three dose-escalation patients achieved partial responses, one with hepatocellular carcinoma and two with cutaneous melanoma. Peripheral TCRbeta sequencing was intended to test whether TCR sequence diversity was altered and clonal T-cell expansion was caused by ivuxolimab. The paper reports the monotherapy dose-escalation portion (N = 52 patients) of the phase I ivuxolimab trial.

The full study reports these points: Clonal expansion of both CD4+ and CD8+ blood T cells was observed from baseline to week 6 at doses 0.1 to 3.0 mg/kg. After ivuxolimab, more expanded clones were found on average in CD8+ T cells than in CD4+ T cells. Partial responders in the 0.1-3.0 mg/kg groups had among the lowest normalized peripheral clonal expansion, especially among CD8+ T cells. Low levels of normalized T-cell clonal expansion were also shown by some nonresponding patients. Antigen specificity was not determined for the clonally expanded peripheral T cells.

The V and J segments used are TRBV27 and TRBJ2-2, and TRBD1 may be the D gene, going by 7 matching bases. This specimen was CD4+ or CD8+ T cells sorted from blood, taken in a trial of the OX40 agonist ivuxolimab. The TCR comes from an adult with an advanced solid tumor such as melanoma, head and neck, liver or kidney cancer. The CDR3: CASSLGLEGARELFF. The DNA sequence reads TGTGCCAGCAGTTTGGGACTGGAGGGGGCCCGGGAGCTGTTTTTT.